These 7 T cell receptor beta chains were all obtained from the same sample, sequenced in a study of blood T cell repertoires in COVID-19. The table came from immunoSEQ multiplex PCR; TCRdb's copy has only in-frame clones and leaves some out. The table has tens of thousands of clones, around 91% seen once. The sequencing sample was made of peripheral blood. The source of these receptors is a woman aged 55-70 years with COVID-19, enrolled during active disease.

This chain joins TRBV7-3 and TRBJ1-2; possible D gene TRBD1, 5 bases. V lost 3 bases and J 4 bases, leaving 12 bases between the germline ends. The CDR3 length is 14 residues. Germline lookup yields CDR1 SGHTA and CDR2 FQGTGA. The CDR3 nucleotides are TGTGCCAGCAGCTTGGCGGGGCAGGTCTATGGCTACACCTTC. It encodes CASSLAGQVYGYTF.

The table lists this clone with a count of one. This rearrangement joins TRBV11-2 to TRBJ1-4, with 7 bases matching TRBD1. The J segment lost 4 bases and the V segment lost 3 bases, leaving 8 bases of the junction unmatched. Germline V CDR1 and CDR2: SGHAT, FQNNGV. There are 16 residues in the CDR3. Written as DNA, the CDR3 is TGTGCCAGCAGCTTGAACCCAGGGGGTAGTAATGAAAAACTGTTTTTT. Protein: CASSLNPGGSNEKLFF.

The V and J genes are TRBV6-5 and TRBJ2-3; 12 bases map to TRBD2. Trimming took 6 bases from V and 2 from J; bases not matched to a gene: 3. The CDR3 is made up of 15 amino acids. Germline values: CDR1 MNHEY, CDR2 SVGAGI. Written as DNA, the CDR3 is TGTGCCAGCAGCCGACTAGCGGGAGTCACAGATACGCAGTATTTT. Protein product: CASSRLAGVTDTQYF.

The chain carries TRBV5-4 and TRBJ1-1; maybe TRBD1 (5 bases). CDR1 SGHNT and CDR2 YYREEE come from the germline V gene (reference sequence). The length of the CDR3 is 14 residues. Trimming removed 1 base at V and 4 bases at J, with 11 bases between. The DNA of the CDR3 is TGTGCCAGCAGCTTGCGGGGGAGGGGCACTGAAGCTTTCTTT. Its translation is CASSLRGRGTEAFF.

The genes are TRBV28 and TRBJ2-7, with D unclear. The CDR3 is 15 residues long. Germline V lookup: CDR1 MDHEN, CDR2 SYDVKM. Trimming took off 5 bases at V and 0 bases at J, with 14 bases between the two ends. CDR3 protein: CASSVPQTGSYEQYF. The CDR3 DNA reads TGTGCCAGCAGTGTTCCCCAGACTGGCTCCTACGAGCAGTACTTC.

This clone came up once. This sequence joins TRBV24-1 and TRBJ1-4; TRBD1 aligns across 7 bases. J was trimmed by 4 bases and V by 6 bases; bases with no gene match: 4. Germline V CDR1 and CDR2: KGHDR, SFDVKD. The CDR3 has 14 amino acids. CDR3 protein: CATSPTGHNEKLFF. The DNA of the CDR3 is TGTGCCACCAGTCCGACAGGGCATAATGAAAAACTGTTTTTT.

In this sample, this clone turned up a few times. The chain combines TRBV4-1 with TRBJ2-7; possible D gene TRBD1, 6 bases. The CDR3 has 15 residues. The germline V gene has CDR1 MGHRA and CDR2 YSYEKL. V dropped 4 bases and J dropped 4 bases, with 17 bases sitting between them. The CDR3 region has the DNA TGCGCCAGCAGCCCATCCCGGGACAAAAGATACGAGCAGTACTTC. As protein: CASSPSRDKRYEQYF.